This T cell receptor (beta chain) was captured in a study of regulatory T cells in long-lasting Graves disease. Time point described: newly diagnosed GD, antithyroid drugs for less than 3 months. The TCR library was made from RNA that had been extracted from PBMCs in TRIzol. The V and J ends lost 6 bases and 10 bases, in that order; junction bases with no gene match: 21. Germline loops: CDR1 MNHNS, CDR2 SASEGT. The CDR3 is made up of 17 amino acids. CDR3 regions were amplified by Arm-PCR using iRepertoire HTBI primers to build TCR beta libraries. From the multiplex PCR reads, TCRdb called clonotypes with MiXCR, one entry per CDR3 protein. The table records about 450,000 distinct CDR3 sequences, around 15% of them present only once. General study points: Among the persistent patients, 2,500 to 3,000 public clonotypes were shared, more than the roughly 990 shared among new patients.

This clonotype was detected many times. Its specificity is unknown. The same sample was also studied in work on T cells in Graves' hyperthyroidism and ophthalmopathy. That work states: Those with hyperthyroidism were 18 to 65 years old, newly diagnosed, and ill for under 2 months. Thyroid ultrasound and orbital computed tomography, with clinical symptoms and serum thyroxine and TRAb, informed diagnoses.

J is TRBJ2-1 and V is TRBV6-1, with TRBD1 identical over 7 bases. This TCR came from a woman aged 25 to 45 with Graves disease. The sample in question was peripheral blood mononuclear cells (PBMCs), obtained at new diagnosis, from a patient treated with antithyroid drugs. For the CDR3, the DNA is TGTGCCAGCAGCAATGAAGAGGGGGCGGGCCGGCAAGAGGAGCAGTTCTTC. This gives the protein CASSNEEGAGRQEEQFF.